Detailed here is one T cell receptor beta chain. The data were obtained in a study of CD8 T cells in Susac syndrome. The V end lost 4 bases, the J end lost 7 bases, and 12 bases lay between the germline ends. In germline, CDR1 is SGHKS, CDR2 YYEKEE (reference sequence). This CDR3 has 13 residues. Random hexamers served to reverse transcribe about 0.45 to 1 ug RNA. TCRdb independently ran MiXCR on the immunoSEQ multiplex PCR reads; one entry per CDR3 protein. The sample has some 150,000 distinct CDR3 sequences; roughly 94% are singletons. The genes are TRBV5-5 and TRBJ1-5; possibly TRBD1 for D (5 bases). This clonotype originated in a human donor in good health. The sequenced sample consisted of CD4+ T cells from PBMCs. The CDR3 here is CASSRRVEQPQHF. For the CDR3, the DNA is TGTGCCAGCAGCCGCAGGGTTGAGCAGCCCCAGCATTTT.